This T cell receptor (beta chain) derives from a study of T cells in localized non-small cell lung cancer. The study's findings and limits: Within adjacent lung there appeared a median around 57 of the top 100 tumor clones. An association was observed between higher blood T cell density and longer overall survival.

Remarks on this clone: Its antigen is not known.

Germline CDR1 SGHDN, CDR2 FVKESK. V was clipped by 3 bases and J by 9 bases, with 12 bases between them. This CDR3 is built from 13 residues. The data were produced by immunoSEQ multiplex PCR, yet TCRdb's version contains in-frame clones alone and is incomplete. The profile shows about 130,000 clones, roughly 90% of them singletons. This clonotype was sampled from a female donor aged 60 or older with stage I lung adenocarcinoma. The chain has TRBV14 and TRBJ2-1; no reliable D call. Material: peripheral blood, obtained before any cancer treatment. For the CDR3, the DNA is TGTGCCAGCAGCCAGGGCCGCTGGGGTGAGCAGTTCTTC. Translation gives CASSQGRWGEQFF.